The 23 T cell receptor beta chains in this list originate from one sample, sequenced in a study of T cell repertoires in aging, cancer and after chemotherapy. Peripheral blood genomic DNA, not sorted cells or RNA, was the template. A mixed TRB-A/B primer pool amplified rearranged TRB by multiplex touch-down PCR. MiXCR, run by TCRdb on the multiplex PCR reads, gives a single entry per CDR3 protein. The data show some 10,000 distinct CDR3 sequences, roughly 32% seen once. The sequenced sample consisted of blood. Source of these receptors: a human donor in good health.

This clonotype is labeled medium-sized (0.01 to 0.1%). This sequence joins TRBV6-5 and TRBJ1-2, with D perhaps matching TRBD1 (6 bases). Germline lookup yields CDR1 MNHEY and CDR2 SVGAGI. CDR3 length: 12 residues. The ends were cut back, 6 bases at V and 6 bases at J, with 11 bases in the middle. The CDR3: CASSDEGDGYTF. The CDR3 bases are TGTGCCAGCAGCGACGAGGGGGATGGCTACACCTTC.

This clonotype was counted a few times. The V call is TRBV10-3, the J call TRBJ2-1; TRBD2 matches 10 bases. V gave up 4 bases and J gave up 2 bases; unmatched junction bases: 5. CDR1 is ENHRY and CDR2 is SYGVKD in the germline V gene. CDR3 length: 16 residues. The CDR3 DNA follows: TGTGCCATCAGTGGGACTAGCGGAACTACCTACAATGAGCAGTTCTTC. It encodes CAISGTSGTTYNEQFF.

The CDR3 region has the DNA TGTGCCAGCAGCTTGGGATGGGACGCGTATAATGAAAAACTGTTTTTT. Amino acid sequence: CASSLGWDAYNEKLFF. V usage is TRBV5-6 and J usage is TRBJ1-4; weak D call: TRBD1 (5 bases). Germline V gene lookup returns CDR1 SGHDT and CDR2 YYEEEE. CDR3 length: 16 residues. Between the trimmed V and J ends, which lost 0 bases and 4 bases, there was a span of 13 bases.

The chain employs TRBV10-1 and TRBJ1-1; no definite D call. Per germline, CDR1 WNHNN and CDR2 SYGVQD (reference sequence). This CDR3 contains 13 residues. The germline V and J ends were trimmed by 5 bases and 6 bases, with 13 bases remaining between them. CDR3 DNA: TGCGCCAGCAGTACGGACGGGCGGGCTGAAGCTTTCTTT. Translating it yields CASSTDGRAEAFF.

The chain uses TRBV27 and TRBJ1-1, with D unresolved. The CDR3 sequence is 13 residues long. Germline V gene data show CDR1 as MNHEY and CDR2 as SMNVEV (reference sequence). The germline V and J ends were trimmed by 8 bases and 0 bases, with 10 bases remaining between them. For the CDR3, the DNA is TGTGCCAGCTCTATCACGGTGAACACTGAAGCTTTCTTT. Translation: CASSITVNTEAFF.

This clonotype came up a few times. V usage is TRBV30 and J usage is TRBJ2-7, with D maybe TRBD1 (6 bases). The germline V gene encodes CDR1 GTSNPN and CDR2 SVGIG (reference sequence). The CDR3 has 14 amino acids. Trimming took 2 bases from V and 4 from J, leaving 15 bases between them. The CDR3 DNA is TGTGCCTGGAGTCCTCGGACAGAGAGTTACGAGCAGTACTTC. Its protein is CAWSPRTESYEQYF.

DNA of the CDR3: TGTGCCAGCAGTTATGAGGAAGGTCAGCCCCAGCATTTT. As protein: CASSYEEGQPQHF. The chain has TRBV6-5 and TRBJ1-5; no reliable D call. This CDR3 comprises 13 residues. V was pared by 3 bases and J by 6 bases, with 9 bases between. Germline V CDR1 and CDR2: MNHEY, SVGAGI.

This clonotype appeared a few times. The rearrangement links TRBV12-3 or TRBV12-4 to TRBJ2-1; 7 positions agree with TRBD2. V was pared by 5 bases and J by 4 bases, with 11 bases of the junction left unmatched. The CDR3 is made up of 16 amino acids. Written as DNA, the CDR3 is TGTGCCAGCAGTGCCGCGCCTAGCGGATCTTACAATGAGCAGTTCTTC. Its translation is CASSAAPSGSYNEQFF.

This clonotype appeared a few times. The CDR3 loop is CSAPDNSPLHF. CDR3 coding DNA: TGCAGTGCCCCCGATAATTCACCCCTCCACTTT. The chain links TRBV20-1 to TRBJ1-6; D call uncertain. Germline values: CDR1 DFQATT, CDR2 SNEGSKA (reference sequence). This CDR3 has 11 residues. V was shortened by 6 bases and J by 5 bases, with 5 bases between the two germline ends.

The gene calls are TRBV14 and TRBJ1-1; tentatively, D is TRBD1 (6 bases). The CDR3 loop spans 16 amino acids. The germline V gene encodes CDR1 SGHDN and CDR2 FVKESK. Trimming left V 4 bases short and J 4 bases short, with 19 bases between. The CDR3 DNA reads TGTGCCAGCAGCCTCACCCCAGGCGGCAGGGGCACTGAAGCTTTCTTT. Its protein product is CASSLTPGGRGTEAFF.

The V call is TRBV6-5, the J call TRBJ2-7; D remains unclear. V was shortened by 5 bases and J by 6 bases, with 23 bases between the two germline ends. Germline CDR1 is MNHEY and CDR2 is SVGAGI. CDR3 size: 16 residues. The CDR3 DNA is TGTGCCAGCAGTGAACGTCCGGACGTCCCACCTGTCGAGCAGTACTTC. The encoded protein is CASSERPDVPPVEQYF.

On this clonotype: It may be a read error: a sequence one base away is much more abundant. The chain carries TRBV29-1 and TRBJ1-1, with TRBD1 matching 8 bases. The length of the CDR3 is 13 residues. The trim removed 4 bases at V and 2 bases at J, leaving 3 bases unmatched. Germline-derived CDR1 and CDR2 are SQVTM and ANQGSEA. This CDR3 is CSVGTGYNTEAFF. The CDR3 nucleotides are TGCAGCGTTGGGACAGGGTATAACACTGAAGCTTTCTTT.

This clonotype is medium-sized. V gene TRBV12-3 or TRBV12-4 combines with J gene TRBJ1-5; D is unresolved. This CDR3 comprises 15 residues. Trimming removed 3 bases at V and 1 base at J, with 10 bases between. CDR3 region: CASSFRAGSNQPQHF. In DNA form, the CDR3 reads TGTGCCAGCAGTTTTAGGGCGGGGAGCAATCAGCCCCAGCATTTT.

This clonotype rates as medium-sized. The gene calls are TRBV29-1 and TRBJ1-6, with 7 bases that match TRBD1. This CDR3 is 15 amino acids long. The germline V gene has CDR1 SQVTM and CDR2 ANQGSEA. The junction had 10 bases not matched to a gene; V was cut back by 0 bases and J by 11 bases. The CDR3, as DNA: TGCAGCGTTGAAGATCTTACGGCAGGGGGTACACCCCTCCACTTT. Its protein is CSVEDLTAGGTPLHF.

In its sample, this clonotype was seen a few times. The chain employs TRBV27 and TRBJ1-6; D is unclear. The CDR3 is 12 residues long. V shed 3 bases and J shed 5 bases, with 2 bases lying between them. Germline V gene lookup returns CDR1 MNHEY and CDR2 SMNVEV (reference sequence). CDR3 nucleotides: TGTGCCAGCAGTTTGGATAATTCACCCCTCCACTTT. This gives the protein CASSLDNSPLHF.

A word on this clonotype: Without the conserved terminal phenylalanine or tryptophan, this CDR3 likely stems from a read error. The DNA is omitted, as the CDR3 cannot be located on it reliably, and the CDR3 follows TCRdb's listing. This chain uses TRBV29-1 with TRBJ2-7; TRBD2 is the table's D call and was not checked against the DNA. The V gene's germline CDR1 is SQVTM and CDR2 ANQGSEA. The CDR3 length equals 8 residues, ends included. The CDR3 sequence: CSVVETSG.

CDR3 loop: CATSGDGNQPQHF. CDR3 DNA: TGTGCCACCAGTGGGGATGGCAATCAGCCCCAGCATTTT. This rearrangement joins TRBV24-1 to TRBJ1-5, with D hard to call. Trimming removed 5 bases at V and 2 bases at J, with 6 bases between. The CDR3 consists of 13 residues. CDR1 and CDR2 from the germline V gene are KGHDR and SFDVKD.

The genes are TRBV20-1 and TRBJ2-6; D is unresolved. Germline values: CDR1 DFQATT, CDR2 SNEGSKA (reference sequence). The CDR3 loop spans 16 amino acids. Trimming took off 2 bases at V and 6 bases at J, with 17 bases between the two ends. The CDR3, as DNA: TGCAGTGCTAGAACAAGGGCTGGGGTGAAGGCCAACGTCCTGACTTTC. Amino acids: CSARTRAGVKANVLTF.

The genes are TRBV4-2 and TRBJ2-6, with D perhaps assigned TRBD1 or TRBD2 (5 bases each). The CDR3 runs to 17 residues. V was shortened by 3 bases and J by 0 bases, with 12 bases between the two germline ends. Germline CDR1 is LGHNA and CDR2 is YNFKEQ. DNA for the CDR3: TGTGCCAGCAGCCAGGGGACGGGTAGCTCTGGGGCCAACGTCCTGACTTTC. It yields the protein CASSQGTGSSGANVLTF.

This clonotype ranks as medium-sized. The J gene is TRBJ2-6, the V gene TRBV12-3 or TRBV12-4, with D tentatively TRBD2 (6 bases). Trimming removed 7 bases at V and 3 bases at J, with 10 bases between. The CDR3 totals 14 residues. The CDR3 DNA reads TGTGCCAGCACCCGGGGAGGTGGGGCCAACGTCCTGACTTTC. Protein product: CASTRGGGANVLTF.

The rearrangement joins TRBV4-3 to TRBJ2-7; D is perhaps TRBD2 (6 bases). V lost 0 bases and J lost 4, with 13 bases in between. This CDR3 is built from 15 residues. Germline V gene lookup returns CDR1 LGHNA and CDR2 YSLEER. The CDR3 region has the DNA TGCGCCAGCAGCCAAGATGGAGGAGGGGTTTACGAGCAGTACTTC. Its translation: CASSQDGGGVYEQYF.

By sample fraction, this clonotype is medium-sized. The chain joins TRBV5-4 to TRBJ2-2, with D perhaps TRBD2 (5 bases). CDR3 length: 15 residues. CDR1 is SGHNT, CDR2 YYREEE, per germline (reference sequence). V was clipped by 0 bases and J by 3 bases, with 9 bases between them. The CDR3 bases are TGTGCCAGCAGCTTGGGAGTCGGGGACACCGGGGAGCTGTTTTTT. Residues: CASSLGVGDTGELFF.

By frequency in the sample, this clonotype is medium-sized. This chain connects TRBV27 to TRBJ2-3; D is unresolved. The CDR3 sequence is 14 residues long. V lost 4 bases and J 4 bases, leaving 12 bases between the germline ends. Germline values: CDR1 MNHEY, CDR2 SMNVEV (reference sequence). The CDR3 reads CASSSSSGSDTQYF. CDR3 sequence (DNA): TGTGCCAGCAGTTCAAGTTCAGGTTCAGATACGCAGTATTTT.